A selection of T cell receptor beta chains follows, all from one sample in a study of regulatory T cells. TCRdb's table, derived via immunoSEQ multiplex PCR, lists solely in-frame clones and lacks some. The sample has over 25,000 clones; over 90% are singletons. The sequenced material came from conventional CD4+ T cells sorted from blood. These receptors were obtained from a child between 2 and 9 years old with CD3G deficiency. Both conserved end residues are trimmed from each CDR3. Fields, in order: CDR3 length, V gene, J gene, CDR3 protein.

13,TRBV18,TRBJ2-1,ASSPGTSRNNEQF
13,TRBV5-1,TRBJ2-1,ASSLADRTYNEQF
14,TRBV28,TRBJ2-1,ASSSSGYDRGNEQF
11,TRBV18,TRBJ2-4,ASSPTGTGIQY
11,TRBV28,TRBJ1-1,ASISPGSAEAF
15,TRBV28,TRBJ2-7,ASSLTQLAGAAYEQY
13,TRBV6-1,TRBJ2-7,ASRPPGTSGAIWY
11,TRBV6-1,TRBJ2-7,ASSEGLASEQY
11,TRBV28,TRBJ2-7,ASSLRQSYEQY
12,TRBV5-1,TRBJ2-2,ASSLGPNTGELF
15,TRBV2,TRBJ2-2,ASSSLAGGPNTGELF
13,TRBV10-3,TRBJ2-7,AISEGLAGGGEQY
13,TRBV7-8,TRBJ1-3,ASSLTGMAGNTIY
11,TRBV28,TRBJ1-5,ATGGVGNQPQH
14,TRBV28,TRBJ2-4,ASSPNPFRAKNIQY
12,TRBV19,TRBJ2-2,ATSGQGNTGELF
11,TRBV5-1,TRBJ2-5,ASSLERRETQY
10,TRBV6-1,TRBJ2-4,ASSEGWGSQY
13,TRBV19,TRBJ2-7,ASSIPSPAPYEQY
11,TRBV28,TRBJ2-7,ASAGPEGYEQY
10,TRBV28,TRBJ2-7,ASSSQAYEQY
13,TRBV10-3,TRBJ2-7,AISRGTVGGYEQY
11,TRBV7-9,TRBJ2-5,ASSPDSQETQY
13,TRBV6-1,TRBJ1-5,ASRLQGKASQPQH
12,TRBV5-1,TRBJ1-1,ASSLNRANTEAF
12,TRBV28,TRBJ2-7,ASREGGESYEQY
10,TRBV30,TRBJ2-1,AWSPASNEQF
13,TRBV28,-,ASSPPLAGSHEQY
10,TRBV7-9,TRBJ2-3,ASSSRTDTQY
14,TRBV5-1,TRBJ2-3,ASSLERSPPTDTQY
11,TRBV5-5,TRBJ1-2,ASSSGSLLGYT
9,TRBV6-6,TRBJ1-4,ASGGVKKLF
11,TRBV7-8,TRBJ2-1,ASSSRGEGEQF
12,TRBV18,TRBJ2-5,ASSFGGSGETQY
12,TRBV11-2,TRBJ2-5,ASSRRGGMETQY
13,TRBV28,TRBJ2-5,ASSRGSRDFETQY
13,TRBV6-1,TRBJ2-7,ASSEEIGRAYEQY
11,TRBV28,TRBJ2-5,ASSPGGEETQY
13,TRBV5-1,TRBJ2-3,ASRWSGHTGDTQY
15,TRBV5-1,TRBJ2-2,ASSLAVASGTSGELF
12,TRBV28,TRBJ1-5,ASSLGHFSQPQH
14,TRBV5-1,TRBJ2-2,ASSLGLAANTGELF
11,TRBV18,TRBJ2-1,ASSDGQLNEQF
16,TRBV11-2,TRBJ2-2,ASSLGWGAGVNTGELF
13,TRBV11-3,TRBJ2-7,ASSHAGGSPYEQY
12,TRBV5-1,TRBJ2-4,ASSLGGVQNIQY
15,TRBV28,TRBJ1-2,ASSLVTNFLGGYGYT
9,TRBV28,TRBJ2-1,ATSGQGPQF
13,TRBV28,TRBJ2-7,ASRPTTGLAYEQY
13,TRBV5-1,TRBJ2-2,ASRRDRTNTGELF
14,TRBV28,TRBJ2-1,ASSRWTRDGHNEQF
12,TRBV6-1,TRBJ2-7,ASRHRGLAYEQY
12,TRBV19,TRBJ2-3,ASSMGGLADTQY
11,TRBV18,TRBJ2-5,ASSRGQKETQY